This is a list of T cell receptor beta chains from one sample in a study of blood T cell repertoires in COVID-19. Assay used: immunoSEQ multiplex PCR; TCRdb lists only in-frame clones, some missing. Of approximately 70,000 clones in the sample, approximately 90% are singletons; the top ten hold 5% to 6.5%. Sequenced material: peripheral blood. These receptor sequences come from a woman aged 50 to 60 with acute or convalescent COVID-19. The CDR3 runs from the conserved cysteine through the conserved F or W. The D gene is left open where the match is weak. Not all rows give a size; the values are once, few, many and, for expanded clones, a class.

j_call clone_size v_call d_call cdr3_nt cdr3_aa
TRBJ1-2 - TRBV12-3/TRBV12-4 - TGTGCCAGCAGTTTAGGAGACTATGTCGGCTACACCTTC CASSLGDYVGYTF
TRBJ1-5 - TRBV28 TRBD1 TGTGCCAGCAACAGTGGGACAGGGGGCGCGAATCAGCCCCAGCATTTT CASNSGTGGANQPQHF
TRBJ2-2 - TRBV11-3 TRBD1 TGTGCCAGCAGCCCCGGGACAGTCAACACCGGGGAGCTGTTTTTT CASSPGTVNTGELFF
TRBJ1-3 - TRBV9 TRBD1 TGTGCCAGCAGCCCTCTGGGACAGGTCTCTGGAAACACCATATATTTT CASSPLGQVSGNTIYF
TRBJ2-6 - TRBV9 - TGTGCCAGCAGCGTGGGGCCCCTGAGTGGGGCCAACGTCCTGACTTTC CASSVGPLSGANVLTF
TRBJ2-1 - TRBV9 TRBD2 TGTGCCAGCAGCGTAGGCCCTAGCGGGTACAATGAGCAGTTCTTC CASSVGPSGYNEQFF
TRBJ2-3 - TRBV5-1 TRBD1 TGCGCCAGCAGCGTGGACAGGCCCGCAGATACGCAGTATTTT CASSVDRPADTQYF
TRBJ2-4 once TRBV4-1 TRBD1 TGCGCCAGCAGCGGCGGTAGGGGGCCGGCCAAAAACATTCAGTACTTC CASSGGRGPAKNIQYF
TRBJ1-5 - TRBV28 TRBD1 TGTGCCAGCAGCCTGGGGACAGCAAGTGCCTTTTCGCAGCCCCAGCATTTT CASSLGTASAFSQPQHF
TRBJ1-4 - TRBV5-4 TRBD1 TGTGCCAGCAGCTCGACAGGGTTAGAAAAACTGTTTTTT CASSSTGLEKLFF
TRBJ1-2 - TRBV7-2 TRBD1 TGTGCCAGCAGCTTAGATGGGGGTCAGGGGGCCCTTGACGGGAGCTACACCTTC CASSLDGGQGALDGSYTF
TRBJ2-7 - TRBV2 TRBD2 TGTGCCAGCAGTGACTATGGGTCGGCGGGAGGTAAGCAGTACTTC CASSDYGSAGGKQYF
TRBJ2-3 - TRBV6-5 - TGTGCCAGCAGGGGACAACTCACAGATACGCAGTATTTT CASRGQLTDTQYF
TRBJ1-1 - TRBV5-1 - TGCGCCAGCAGCTCGAACACAGACACTGAAGCTTTCTTT CASSSNTDTEAFF
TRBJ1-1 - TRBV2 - TGTGCCAGCAGTGAGTCTGCGGTCATGAACACTGAAGCTTTCTTT CASSESAVMNTEAFF
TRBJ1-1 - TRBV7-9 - TGTGCCAGCAGCTGGCTAGCACAGATGAACACTGAAGCTTTCTTT CASSWLAQMNTEAFF
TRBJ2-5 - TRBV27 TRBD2 TGTGCCAGCAGTCCAGGGGGACTAGCGGGATCAGGAGAGACCCAGTACTTC CASSPGGLAGSGETQYF
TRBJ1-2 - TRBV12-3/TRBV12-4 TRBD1 TGTGCCAGCAGCACAGGGGGAAACTATGGCTACACCTTC CASSTGGNYGYTF
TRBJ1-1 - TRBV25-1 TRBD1 TGTGCCAGCAGCGGACAGGCGATCACTGAAGCTTTCTTT CASSGQAITEAFF
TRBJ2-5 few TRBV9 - TGTGCCAGCAGCGTAACCGGGACTTTTCAAGAGACCCAGTACTTC CASSVTGTFQETQYF
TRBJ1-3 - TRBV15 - TGTGCCACCAGCCCTTGGCAGGGGGGAAACACCATATATTTT CATSPWQGGNTIYF
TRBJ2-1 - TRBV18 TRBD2 TGTGCCAGCTCACCAATGGGGCTAGCGGGAGGGGACAATGAGCAGTTCTTC CASSPMGLAGGDNEQFF
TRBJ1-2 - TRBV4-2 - TGTGCCAGCAGCCAAAGGGGAGGGCCGAGAGGCTACACCTTC CASSQRGGPRGYTF
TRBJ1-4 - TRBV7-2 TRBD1 TGTGCCAGCAGTCGGGACAGGGATCTTAATGAAAAACTGTTTTTT CASSRDRDLNEKLFF
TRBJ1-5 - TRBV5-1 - TGCGCCAGCAGCGAACCGGGACAGCCCCAGCATTTT CASSEPGQPQHF